This is a list of T cell receptor beta chains from one sample in a study of a mutant IDH1 vaccine in newly diagnosed glioma. The antigens for these receptors are not known. Assay used: immunoSEQ multiplex PCR; TCRdb lists only in-frame clones, some missing. The data show 58,000 or so clones, roughly four fifths seen once. The sample was PBMCs, taken from a glioma patient whose treatment included an IDH1 peptide vaccine. All receptors derive from a woman aged 50 to 60 with glioma. Both conserved end residues are part of each CDR3.

v_call | cdr3_aa
TRBV23-1 | CASSQNGTGVSDRNNEQFF
TRBV30 | CAWNTIRGRPGNTIYF
TRBV9 | CASSGETLLAGGPQFF
TRBV7-2 | CASSPTSEETQYF
TRBV11-2 | CASSSGTGATGELFF
TRBV29-1 | CSVVSGGHNEQFF
TRBV7-9 | CASSSQGGNQPQHF
TRBV28 | CASGTGQDTEAFF
TRBV7-9 | CASSLRPSNSPLHF
TRBV23-1 | CASTGTGNTGELFF
TRBV7-3 | CASSRGGGETQYF
TRBV5-4 | CASSLSPGEQVEAFF
TRBV6-5 | CASSYSLQETQYF
TRBV29-1 | CSVDGRGRGAFF
TRBV5-6 | CASSFAGGGNQPQHF
TRBV5-3 | CARSPVPGEQYF
TRBV5-1 | CASSFGRGRTDTQYF
TRBV19 | CASSKLAGGSYNEQFF
TRBV15 | CATSREGPTNEKLFF
TRBV4-2 | CASSQEILVGQDEQYF
TRBV25-1 | CASSEGSGRNNEQFF
TRBV27 | CASSSPGRRAFF
TRBV5-1 | CASSTGTGSFEQYF
TRBV7-9 | CASSSRAGYNEQFF
TRBV6-5 | CASRTGKYNSPLHF
TRBV19 | CASSNKGSYEQYF
TRBV28 | CASSRTGHETQYF
TRBV10-2 | CASSEGLAGGKGTDTQYF
TRBV2 | CASSPQGRRNEKLFF
TRBV6-1 | CASYAGELFF
TRBV5-4 | CASSLDREGHEQYF
TRBV18 | CASSPGREETQYF
TRBV7-9 | CASSKTGGAYGYTF
TRBV5-1 | CASSPGQGQAFF
TRBV19 | CASSRGGTETQYF
TRBV7-3 | CASSDRGGTDTQYF
TRBV27 | CGWTVIANYGYTF
TRBV7-3 | CASSFGGKETQYF
TRBV21-1 | CASSSGGNQPQHF
TRBV5-1 | CASSLVGGYGYTF
TRBV6-1 | CASSRQGWAEAFF
TRBV4-1 | CASSPRGGQGDSMWTEAFF
TRBV7-6 | CASSSGGGNEQFF
TRBV1 | CTSSQEGPRGGYTF
TRBV28 | CASSFNRVPQHF
TRBV9 | CASSVLVTGELFF
TRBV2 | CASSLSPVTEAFF
TRBV14 | CASSQMRGTSYNEQFF
TRBV18 | CASSPRTDNTEAFF
TRBV6-5 | CASSQLNQPQHF
TRBV29-1 | CSVGGQLYEQYF
TRBV4-1 | CASSPQGGGGPEAFF
TRBV5-1 | CASSSISGTDYYEQYF
TRBV7-3 | CASSLTTGGNTEAFF
TRBV5-1 | CASSRDFGTANTEAFF
TRBV19 | CASSRKGLGLFYEQYF
TRBV7-7 | CASSSSRVETQYF
TRBV28 | CASSFGTTINGYTF